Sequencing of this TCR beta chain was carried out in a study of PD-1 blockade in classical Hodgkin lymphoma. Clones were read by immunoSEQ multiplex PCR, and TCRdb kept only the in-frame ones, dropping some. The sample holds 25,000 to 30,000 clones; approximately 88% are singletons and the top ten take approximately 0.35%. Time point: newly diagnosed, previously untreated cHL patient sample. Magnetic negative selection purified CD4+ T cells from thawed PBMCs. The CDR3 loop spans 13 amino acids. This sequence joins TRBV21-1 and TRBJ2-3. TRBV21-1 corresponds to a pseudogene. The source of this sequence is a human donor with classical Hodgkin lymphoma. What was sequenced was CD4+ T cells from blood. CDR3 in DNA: TGTGCCAGCAGCCAAAGGGTTACCTCGGCGCAGTATTTT. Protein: CASSQRVTSAQYF.